Below, 26 T cell receptor beta chains from the same sample are listed, as sequenced in a study of shared clonotypes between healthy human individuals. Method: immunoSEQ multiplex PCR; TCRdb's copy keeps in-frame clones and lacks some. This table has around 1.4 million clones, less than 99% appearing once. Sequencing was carried out using naive CD4+ T cells sorted from blood. The sample's subset: CD45RA+ positively selected. Receptors originate from a man aged 30 to 39 in good health.

For the CDR3, the DNA is TGTGCCAGCAGCTTCGGGGGGACCGGGGAAGCTTTCTTT. Its translation: CASSFGGTGEAFF. This chain connects TRBV7-2 to TRBJ1-1; tentatively, D is TRBD1 (5 bases). This CDR3 contains 13 residues. The germline V gene has CDR1 SGHTA and CDR2 FQGNSA. V lost 3 bases, J lost 8 bases, and 13 bases lay in between.

This sequence joins TRBV7-2 and TRBJ1-1, with unresolved D. Trimming removed 5 bases from V and 1 base from J, with 8 bases in between. Germline values: CDR1 SGHTA, CDR2 FQGNSA. The CDR3 contains 13 residues. The CDR3 spells CASSPPANTEAFF. CDR3 coding DNA: TGTGCCAGCAGCCCCCCGGCGAACACTGAAGCTTTCTTT.

The chain is built from TRBV7-2 and TRBJ2-2; possibly TRBD2 for D (6 bases). The CDR3 totals 16 residues. The V gene's germline CDR1 is SGHTA and CDR2 FQGNSA. Trimming removed 7 bases from V and 0 bases from J, with 15 bases in between. DNA for the CDR3: TGTGCCAGCACCCACCGGGGGAGGCCGAACACCGGGGAGCTGTTTTTT. As protein: CASTHRGRPNTGELFF.

The chain links TRBV7-2 to TRBJ2-7, with D possibly matching TRBD1 (7 bases). The CDR3 extends over 16 amino acids. V was clipped by 2 bases and J by 1 base, with 15 bases between them. CDR1 and CDR2 from the germline V gene are SGHTA and FQGNSA. The CDR3 loop is CASSLRGAGGSYEQYF. The CDR3 region has the DNA TGTGCCAGCAGCTTACGTGGCGCAGGGGGGTCCTACGAGCAGTACTTC.

The V call is TRBV29-1, the J call TRBJ2-3; 7 bases map to TRBD2. CDR1 is SQVTM, CDR2 ANQGSEA, per germline. The CDR3 covers 14 residues. The V segment lost 4 bases and the J segment 2 bases; nucleotides outside the gene matches: 6. The CDR3 loop is CSVAVGGTTDTQYF. The CDR3 coding sequence is TGCAGCGTTGCCGTCGGGGGGACCACAGATACGCAGTATTTT.

The chain combines TRBV10-3 with TRBJ2-1, with D hard to call. The germline CDR1 and CDR2 sequences are ENHRY and SYGVKD. This CDR3 comprises 14 residues. With 3 bases removed from V and 0 bases from J, the gap between germline ends came to 6 bases. This CDR3 is CAISDGISYNEQFF. CDR3 DNA sequence: TGTGCCATCAGTGACGGTATCTCCTACAATGAGCAGTTCTTC.

The CDR3 region has the DNA TGTGCCAGCAGCTTGCCCGGACAATTCCCCCACGAGCAGTACTTC. Encoded protein: CASSLPGQFPHEQYF. The rearrangement links TRBV5-4 to TRBJ2-7, with D perhaps TRBD1 (5 bases). V dropped 1 base and J dropped 5 bases, with 16 bases sitting between them. Germline V lookup: CDR1 SGHNT, CDR2 YYREEE (reference sequence). This CDR3 comprises 15 residues.

V is TRBV27 and J is TRBJ2-1; TRBD2 matches at 7 bases. CDR1 is MNHEY, CDR2 SMNVEV, per germline (reference sequence). The CDR3 contains 15 residues. V trimming: 2 bases; J trimming: 5 bases; junction bases outside the gene matches: 6. The CDR3 spells CASSLGRGFDNEQFF. CDR3 nucleotides: TGTGCCAGCAGTTTAGGGAGGGGCTTCGACAATGAGCAGTTCTTC.

V gene TRBV11-1 combines with J gene TRBJ2-5; unclear D gene. CDR3 length: 13 amino acids. Per germline, CDR1 SGHAT and CDR2 FQDESV (reference sequence). V was trimmed by 1 base and J by 1 base, leaving 4 bases between them. The CDR3 nucleotides read TGTGCCAGCAGCTTAGAGGGCCAAGAGACCCAGTACTTC. Amino acids: CASSLEGQETQYF. The full variable domain, completed using reference TRBV11-1 and TRBJ2-5, is EAEVAQSPRYKITEKSQAVAFWCDPISGHATLYWYRQILGQGPELLVQFQDESVVDDSQLPKDRFSAERLKGVDSTLKIQPAELGDSAMYLCASSLEGQETQYFGPGTRLLVL.

The sample holds one count of this clone. This rearrangement joins TRBV10-3 to TRBJ2-3, with D hard to call. V shed 10 bases and J shed 6 bases, with 20 bases lying between them. The CDR3 loop spans 14 amino acids. Germline V CDR1 and CDR2: ENHRY, SYGVKD. The CDR3 DNA sequence: TGTGCCACCAACAAGATCACCCTCGGGGATACGCAGTATTTT. It yields the protein CATNKITLGDTQYF.

CDR3 nucleotides: TGTGCCAGCAGCTGGGACAGGGGGTCTTCTTCCATTTCTTCCGAGCAGTACTTC. It yields the protein CASSWDRGSSSISSEQYF. The chain uses TRBV2 and TRBJ2-7; TRBD1 aligns across 11 bases. The germline V gene encodes CDR1 SNHLY and CDR2 FYNNEI. This CDR3 contains 18 residues. With V trimmed by 6 bases and J by 6 bases, 19 bases remained unmatched.

This clone was seen a single time. V gene TRBV5-6 combines with J gene TRBJ2-7; possibly TRBD1 for D (6 bases). The germline V and J ends were trimmed by 1 base and 2 bases, with 13 bases remaining between them. Germline CDR1 reads SGHDT; CDR2 reads YYEEEE. The CDR3 is 15 residues long. This chain's CDR3 is CASSLRFGGPYEQYF. CDR3 nucleotides: TGTGCCAGCAGCTTGAGGTTTGGGGGCCCCTACGAGCAGTACTTC. Together with reference TRBV5-6 and TRBJ2-7, the CDR3 gives the full variable domain: DAGVTQSPTHLIKTRGQQVTLRCSPKSGHDTVSWYQQALGQGPQFIFQYYEEEERQRGNFPDRFSGHQFPNYSSELNVNALLLGDSALYLCASSLRFGGPYEQYFGPGTRLTVT.

The chain recombines TRBV30 with TRBJ2-7; weak D call: TRBD1 (6 bases). CDR1 GTSNPN and CDR2 SVGIG come from the germline V gene (reference sequence). CDR3 length: 15 residues. With 3 bases removed from V and 1 base from J, the gap between germline ends came to 16 bases. The CDR3 spells CAWRDRTVRSYEQYF. The CDR3 DNA follows: TGTGCCTGGAGGGATAGGACAGTCCGGTCCTACGAGCAGTACTTC.

The rearrangement links TRBV14 to TRBJ1-4; 9 positions match TRBD1. Germline-derived CDR1 and CDR2 are SGHDN and FVKESK. CDR3 length: 18 amino acids. Trimming removed 4 bases from V and 5 bases from J; junction bases left unmatched: 14. The chain's CDR3 is CASSPYFSGDRENEKLFF. Here the CDR3 DNA reads TGTGCCAGCAGCCCATACTTCTCAGGGGACAGGGAGAATGAAAAACTGTTTTTT.

The chain uses TRBV5-4 and TRBJ1-2, with 8 bases matching TRBD1. CDR1 and CDR2 from the germline V gene are SGHNT and YYREEE (reference sequence). Losses at the gene ends were 6 bases for V and 4 bases for J; bases not matched to a gene: 2. The CDR3 has 12 residues. The CDR3 bases are TGTGCCAGCAAAGGGACAGGCTATGGCTACACCTTC. Translation gives CASKGTGYGYTF.

The chain carries TRBV9 and TRBJ2-2; perhaps TRBD2 as D (5 bases). From germline, CDR1 is SGDLS and CDR2 YYNGEE. The CDR3 spans 14 residues. V was shortened by 7 bases and J by 1 base, with 11 bases between the two germline ends. CDR3 sequence reads: CASSGIGNTGELFF. DNA of the CDR3: TGTGCCAGCTCGGGGATCGGGAACACCGGGGAGCTGTTTTTT.

The chain uses TRBV7-2 and TRBJ2-2; 9 bases agree with TRBD2. Unmatched junction bases numbered 4, after V lost 2 bases and J lost 6 bases. Germline-derived CDR1 and CDR2 are SGHTA and FQGNSA. This CDR3 contains 15 residues. In DNA, the CDR3 is TGTGCCAGCAGCTTAAGGCTAGCGGGATCCGGGGAGCTGTTTTTT. Translating gives CASSLRLAGSGELFF.

The V gene is TRBV18, the J gene TRBJ1-1; 9 bases line up with TRBD1. The CDR3 is made up of 17 amino acids. J was trimmed by 0 bases and V by 6 bases; bases with no gene match: 11. CDR1 and CDR2 from the germline V gene are KGHSH and LQKENI. CDR3 in amino acids: CASSPPGTGYVNTEAFF. In DNA, the CDR3 is TGTGCCAGCTCCCCTCCTGGGACAGGGTATGTGAACACTGAAGCTTTCTTT.

In its sample, this clone was seen a few times. The chain employs TRBV28 and TRBJ2-1; 11 positions match TRBD2. Germline CDR1 reads MDHEN; CDR2 reads SYDVKM. With V trimmed by 3 bases and J by 7 bases, 17 bases remained unmatched. This CDR3 is built from 19 residues. The CDR3 sequence is CASSFVGLAGKERPNEQFF. The CDR3 nucleotides read TGTGCCAGCAGTTTTGTAGGACTAGCGGGTAAAGAAAGACCGAATGAGCAGTTCTTC. Supplemented by reference TRBV28 and TRBJ2-1, the full variable domain reads DVKVTQSSRYLVKRTGEKVFLECVQDMDHENMFWYRQDPGLGLRLIYFSYDVKMKEKGDIPEGYSVSREKKERFSLILESASTNQTSMYLCASSFVGLAGKERPNEQFFGPGTRLTVL.

CDR3 bases: TGTGCCAGCAGCTTGAGGGAGGGCAATCAGCCCCAGCATTTT. Translating it yields CASSLREGNQPQHF. V is TRBV7-2 and J is TRBJ1-5; D is undetermined. The length of the CDR3 is 14 residues. From germline, CDR1 is SGHTA and CDR2 FQGNSA. The V end was cut by 3 bases, the J end by 2 bases, with 8 bases between.

The chain recombines TRBV27 with TRBJ1-2; possibly TRBD1 for D (5 bases). This CDR3 has 11 residues. Between the trimmed V and J ends, which lost 10 bases and 7 bases, there was a span of 13 bases. In germline, CDR1 is MNHEY, CDR2 SMNVEV (reference sequence). The DNA of the CDR3 is TGTGCCACCGGGACCTTCCGTGGCTACACCTTC. The encoded protein is CATGTFRGYTF.

V and J are TRBV15 and TRBJ2-2; D call uncertain. Germline lookup yields CDR1 LNHNV and CDR2 YYDKDF (reference sequence). The V end was cut by 3 bases, the J end by 6 bases, with 11 bases between. CDR3 length: 14 amino acids. The CDR3 nucleotides read TGTGCCACCAGCAGGGCGACAAAGGCCGGGGAGCTGTTTTTT. Translating gives CATSRATKAGELFF.

In its sample, this clone was seen once. CDR3 nucleotide sequence: TGTGCCAGCAGTGAACGGGCGGGAGAGACCCAGTACTTC. It encodes CASSERAGETQYF. This sequence joins TRBV6-4 and TRBJ2-5; D is possibly TRBD2 (5 bases). The CDR3 consists of 13 residues. Trimming stripped 3 bases from V and 4 bases from J, with 9 bases between. Germline loops: CDR1 MRHNA, CDR2 SNTAGT.

The chain couples TRBV6-6 to TRBJ2-2; 8 bases fit TRBD2. Germline CDR1 MNHNY, CDR2 SVGAGI (reference sequence). The trim removed 3 bases at V and 4 bases at J, leaving 4 bases unmatched. This CDR3 spans 15 amino acids. The CDR3, as DNA: TGTGCCAGCAGTTATCCCGGGAGGGGCACCGGGGAGCTGTTTTTT. Encoded protein: CASSYPGRGTGELFF.

The rearrangement joins TRBV2 to TRBJ2-3; TRBD1 agrees at 8 bases. The V gene end was trimmed by 7 bases and the J gene end by 5 bases; junction bases not matched to a gene: 8. The CDR3 extends over 14 amino acids. The germline V gene has CDR1 SNHLY and CDR2 FYNNEI. CDR3 nucleotide sequence: TGTGCCAGCAAGTGGTCAGGGGGCGGAGATACGCAGTATTTT. As protein: CASKWSGGGDTQYF. The full variable domain, completed using reference TRBV2 and TRBJ2-3, is EPEVTQTPSHQVTQMGQEVILRCVPISNHLYFYWYRQILGQKVEFLVSFYNNEISEKSEIFDDQFSVERPDGSNFTLKIRSTKLEDSAMYFCASKWSGGGDTQYFGPGTRLTVL.

The chain uses TRBV11-2 and TRBJ2-7; the D gene is possibly TRBD1 (5 bases). V was trimmed by 0 bases and J by 2 bases, leaving 5 bases between them. The length of the CDR3 is 13 residues. Germline V gene data show CDR1 as SGHAT and CDR2 as FQNNGV. The CDR3: CASSLDRAYEQYF. Written as DNA, the CDR3 is TGTGCCAGCAGCTTAGACAGGGCCTACGAGCAGTACTTC.